Below are 30 T cell receptor beta chains sequenced from a single sample in a study of blood T cells in healthy people across ages. Through a sample-barcoded 5' primer and a J-beta primer mix, a second PCR was run for about 6 to 11 cycles. Each CDR3 protein is one row after TCRdb ran MiXCR on the 5' RACE reads. The table shows roughly 800,000 distinct CDR3 sequences, with roughly 64% occurring only once. Sequenced: blood. Every receptor here comes from a man aged 25 to 45 in good health.

The V and J genes are TRBV7-2 and TRBJ1-1; D possibly corresponds to TRBD1 (6 bases). Per the germline V gene, CDR1 is SGHTA and CDR2 is FQGNSA. The CDR3 is made up of 17 amino acids. Trimming left V 3 bases short and J 0 bases short, with 17 bases between. CDR3 DNA sequence: TGTGCCAGCAGCTTGCGGCAGGGGATAGGGATGAACACTGAAGCTTTCTTT. Its protein product is CASSLRQGIGMNTEAFF.

The gene calls are TRBV7-9 and TRBJ2-3; D may be TRBD2 (6 bases). The V gene lost 5 bases and the J gene lost 2 bases, with 20 bases spanning the gap. Per germline, CDR1 SEHNR and CDR2 FQNEAQ (reference sequence). This CDR3 is built from 17 residues. The CDR3: CASSPEGMAGPTDTQYF. Written as DNA, the CDR3 is TGTGCCAGCAGCCCAGAGGGTATGGCGGGGCCCACAGATACGCAGTATTTT.

V and J are TRBV7-9 and TRBJ1-4; perhaps TRBD1 as D (5 bases). V was clipped by 5 bases and J by 0 bases, with 13 bases between them. The CDR3 length is 16 residues. Germline V gene data show CDR1 as SEHNR and CDR2 as FQNEAQ (reference sequence). The CDR3 is CASSRVDRTTNEKLFF. In DNA form, the CDR3 reads TGTGCCAGCAGCCGCGTTGACAGAACAACTAATGAAAAACTGTTTTTT.

The table lists this clonotype with a few counts. This chain connects TRBV29-1 to TRBJ2-1, with a weak D call TRBD1 (5 bases). This CDR3 comprises 19 residues. Germline V gene data show CDR1 as SQVTM and CDR2 as ANQGSEA. Trimming pared 3 bases from V and 1 base from J, leaving 25 bases between. The CDR3 protein is CSVEVGLLIIPGSYNEQFF. The CDR3 DNA reads TGCAGCGTTGAGGTAGGGCTACTAATAATCCCAGGGTCCTACAATGAGCAGTTCTTC.

The CDR3 sequence: CASSYGEGAYGYTF. The CDR3 DNA sequence: TGTGCCAGCAGTTACGGGGAGGGGGCGTATGGCTACACCTTC. The chain employs TRBV6-5 and TRBJ1-2; 7 bases agree with TRBD1. In germline, CDR1 is MNHEY, CDR2 SVGAGI. This CDR3 contains 14 residues. The junction had 5 bases not matched to a gene; V was cut back by 2 bases and J by 5 bases.

This chain uses TRBV6-1 with TRBJ2-3; tentative D call: TRBD2 (7 bases). Per germline, CDR1 MNHNS and CDR2 SASEGT. CDR3 length: 14 amino acids. Trimming cost V 6 bases and J 5 bases, with 15 bases left between them. Written as DNA, the CDR3 is TGTGCCAGCAGGGCTAGCGGAGGGGGAGATACGCAGTATTTT. Translation gives CASRASGGGDTQYF.

V usage is TRBV7-6 and J usage is TRBJ2-5, with 9 bases matching TRBD1. Germline V gene data show CDR1 as SGHVS and CDR2 as FNYEAQ. V trimming: 5 bases; J trimming: 2 bases; junction bases outside the gene matches: 9. The CDR3 length is 16 residues. In DNA form, the CDR3 reads TGTGCCAGCAGCCCACCGACAGGGGGTACTCAAGAGACCCAGTACTTC. Protein product: CASSPPTGGTQETQYF. Drawing the rest from reference TRBV7-6 and TRBJ2-5, the complete variable domain is GAGVSQSPRYKVTKRGQDVALRCDPISGHVSLYWYRQALGQGPEFLTYFNYEAQQDKSGLPNDRFSAERPEGSISTLTIQRTEQRDSAMYRCASSPPTGGTQETQYFGPGTRLLVL.

The J gene is TRBJ1-2, the V gene TRBV14; the D gene is possibly TRBD1 (5 bases). V was trimmed by 0 bases and J by 7 bases, leaving 12 bases between them. The germline gives CDR1 SGHDN, CDR2 FVKESK. The CDR3 loop spans 14 amino acids. CDR3 amino acids: CASSQDGGRSGYTF. CDR3 DNA sequence: TGTGCCAGCAGCCAAGACGGGGGTCGGAGTGGCTACACCTTC.

V gene TRBV15 combines with J gene TRBJ2-5, with a tentative D call TRBD2 (5 bases). The CDR3 has 16 amino acids. CDR1 LNHNV and CDR2 YYDKDF come from the germline V gene (reference sequence). With 3 bases removed from V and 3 bases from J, the gap between germline ends came to 17 bases. CDR3 in amino acids: CATSSEGPLREETQYF. As DNA, the CDR3 is TGTGCCACCAGCAGTGAAGGGCCTCTGAGGGAAGAGACCCAGTACTTC.

The V and J genes are TRBV29-1 and TRBJ2-1; 8 positions match TRBD1. This CDR3 is built from 14 residues. The V and J ends lost 6 bases and 5 bases, in that order; junction bases with no gene match: 9. Germline V CDR1 and CDR2: SQVTM, ANQGSEA. The CDR3 loop reads CSVDPGGHHNEQFF. CDR3 DNA sequence: TGCAGCGTGGATCCAGGGGGCCACCACAATGAGCAGTTCTTC.

The V call is TRBV27, the J call TRBJ2-6, with a weak D call TRBD1 (5 bases). There are 17 residues in the CDR3. Germline V lookup: CDR1 MNHEY, CDR2 SMNVEV (reference sequence). Trimming left V 5 bases short and J 0 bases short, with 14 bases between. CDR3 sequence (DNA): TGTGCCAGCAGTCGGACATCCGTATTCTCTGGGGCCAACGTCCTGACTTTC. Translating gives CASSRTSVFSGANVLTF.

This clonotype was counted a few times. The CDR3 spells CSARQNMNTEAFF. CDR3 bases: TGCAGTGCTAGACAGAACATGAACACTGAAGCTTTCTTT. The chain uses TRBV20-1 and TRBJ1-1; D not certain. This CDR3 spans 13 amino acids. Between the trimmed V and J ends, which lost 2 bases and 0 bases, there was a span of 7 bases. Germline V lookup: CDR1 DFQATT, CDR2 SNEGSKA (reference sequence).

The chain couples TRBV6-5 to TRBJ2-4, with D possibly TRBD1 on 6 matching bases. The CDR3 contains 21 residues. In germline, CDR1 is MNHEY, CDR2 SVGAGI. V lost 2 bases and J 0 bases, leaving 26 bases between the germline ends. The CDR3 here is CASSYPTKQGGPVLAKNIQYF. CDR3 nucleotides: TGTGCCAGCAGTTACCCAACCAAACAGGGCGGACCAGTACTAGCCAAAAACATTCAGTACTTC.

This chain uses TRBV20-1 with TRBJ2-7; 7 nucleotides match TRBD1. Trimming removed 6 bases from V and 5 bases from J; junction bases left unmatched: 22. Germline CDR1 and CDR2: DFQATT and SNEGSKA (reference sequence). This CDR3 is built from 17 residues. Here the CDR3 DNA reads TGCAGTGCACAGACACGGCCGATCTGGGACAGCTTTGACGAGCAGTACTTC. It encodes CSAQTRPIWDSFDEQYF.

The CDR3 loop reads CASSPITGNTRNEQFF. CDR3 sequence (DNA): TGTGCCAGCAGTCCAATAACAGGGAACACCCGCAATGAGCAGTTCTTC. The genes are TRBV27 and TRBJ2-1, with D perhaps TRBD1 (6 bases). V was shortened by 5 bases and J by 6 bases, with 20 bases between the two germline ends. The CDR3 totals 16 residues. CDR1 is MNHEY, CDR2 SMNVEV, per germline (reference sequence).

The chain employs TRBV6-2 or TRBV6-3 and TRBJ2-7, with D tentatively TRBD1 (6 bases). CDR1 and CDR2 (germline): MNHEY, SVGEGT. The length of the CDR3 is 14 residues. Trimming removed 2 bases at V and 0 bases at J, with 8 bases between. The CDR3 coding sequence is TGTGCCAGCAGTTACAGAGGGGGCTCCTACGAGCAGTACTTC. Encoded protein: CASSYRGGSYEQYF.

The J gene is TRBJ1-5, the V gene TRBV27; TRBD1 might be the D (6 bases). V lost 2 bases and J lost 4, with 12 bases in between. The CDR3 totals 15 residues. Germline CDR1 and CDR2: MNHEY and SMNVEV (reference sequence). In DNA, the CDR3 is TGTGCCAGCAGTTTACAAGGGGGTGGAAATCAGCCCCAGCATTTT. Translation: CASSLQGGGNQPQHF.

This rearrangement joins TRBV28 to TRBJ2-6; D gene ambiguous. The V gene lost 10 bases and the J gene lost 0 bases, with 25 bases spanning the gap. This CDR3 contains 19 residues. Germline lookup yields CDR1 MDHEN and CDR2 SYDVKM. The CDR3 DNA is TGTGCCACCGAGGACCCTCGGCTGGCAACCGGCTCTGGGGCCAACGTCCTGACTTTC. It translates to CATEDPRLATGSGANVLTF. The full variable domain, completed using reference TRBV28 and TRBJ2-6, is DVKVTQSSRYLVKRTGEKVFLECVQDMDHENMFWYRQDPGLGLRLIYFSYDVKMKEKGDIPEGYSVSREKKERFSLILESASTNQTSMYLCATEDPRLATGSGANVLTFGAGSRLTVL.

This chain connects TRBV5-1 to TRBJ2-3; tentatively, D is TRBD2 (5 bases). Deletions cut 2 bases from V and 11 bases from J, with 21 bases between. Germline V gives CDR1 SGHRS, CDR2 YFSETQ. The CDR3 contains 15 residues. Written as DNA, the CDR3 is TGCGCCAGCAGCTTCAAATACGAGGGTTACAATGAGCAGTATTTT. Translation gives CASSFKYEGYNEQYF. Together with reference TRBV5-1 and TRBJ2-3, the CDR3 gives the full variable domain: KAGVTQTPRYLIKTRGQQVTLSCSPISGHRSVSWYQQTPGQGLQFLFEYFSETQRNKGNFPGRFSGRQFSNSRSEMNVSTLELGDSALYLCASSFKYEGYNEQYFGPGTRLTVL.

The table lists this clonotype with a few counts. This chain joins TRBV7-2 and TRBJ2-7, with TRBD2 matching 8 bases. The CDR3 sequence is 17 residues long. CDR1 is SGHTA, CDR2 FQGNSA, per germline. J lost 0 bases, V lost 5 bases, and 12 bases had no gene match. DNA of the CDR3: TGTGCCAGCAGCCGCGTTGGCGGGGGGCCTAGCTCCTACGAGCAGTACTTC. Translating it yields CASSRVGGGPSSYEQYF. The entire variable domain, with the rest obtained from reference TRBV7-2 and TRBJ2-7, is as follows: GAGVSQSPSNKVTEKGKDVELRCDPISGHTALYWYRQSLGQGLEFLIYFQGNSAPDKSGLPSDRFSAERTGGSVSTLTIQRTQQEDSAVYLCASSRVGGGPSSYEQYFGPGTRLTVT.

The chain links TRBV20-1 to TRBJ1-3, with 11 bases matching TRBD1. J was trimmed by 3 bases and V by 7 bases; bases with no gene match: 8. The CDR3 sequence is 15 residues long. CDR1 DFQATT and CDR2 SNEGSKA come from the germline V gene (reference sequence). The CDR3 nucleotides are TGCAGTGTCCCCGGGACAGGGGGACTTGGAAACACCATATATTTT. Its translation: CSVPGTGGLGNTIYF.

The chain uses TRBV12-5 and TRBJ2-1, with D maybe TRBD1 (5 bases). V lost 5 bases and J 2 bases, leaving 10 bases between the germline ends. Germline CDR1 LGHNT, CDR2 FRNRAP. The CDR3 covers 14 residues. Here the CDR3 reads CASGLTGPYNEQFF. The CDR3 region has the DNA TGTGCTAGTGGTCTAACAGGCCCCTACAATGAGCAGTTCTTC.

This clonotype showed up just a few times. The chain uses TRBV7-2 and TRBJ2-1, with 8 bases fitting TRBD2. V was clipped by 1 base and J by 0 bases; unmatched bases: 2. CDR3 length: 16 residues. The germline V gene encodes CDR1 SGHTA and CDR2 FQGNSA. Here the CDR3 DNA reads TGTGCCAGCAGCTTAGTAGCGGGGAGCTCCTACAATGAGCAGTTCTTC. Translation gives CASSLVAGSSYNEQFF.

DNA for the CDR3: TGTGCCAGCAGCGTAGTTGGCGCGGGAGGCACAGATACGCAGTATTTT. Encoded protein: CASSVVGAGGTDTQYF. The chain is built from TRBV9 and TRBJ2-3; 7 bases are a match to TRBD2. J was trimmed by 1 base and V by 0 bases; bases with no gene match: 5. The CDR3 is made up of 16 amino acids. Germline V gives CDR1 SGDLS, CDR2 YYNGEE.

Only a few counts were recorded for this clonotype. The chain has TRBV25-1 and TRBJ2-7; D perhaps matches TRBD1 (6 bases). Trimming removed 4 bases from V and 3 bases from J, with 10 bases in between. Germline CDR1 MGHDK, CDR2 SYGVNS. This CDR3 has 13 residues. CDR3 loop: CASSAAGDYEQYF. The CDR3 region has the DNA TGTGCCAGCAGTGCTGCAGGGGACTACGAGCAGTACTTC.

This clonotype was counted a few times. The rearrangement joins TRBV20-1 to TRBJ2-7; TRBD1 agrees at 7 bases. The CDR3 runs 14 residues. The germline V gene has CDR1 DFQATT and CDR2 SNEGSKA (reference sequence). The ends lost 6 bases at V and 2 bases at J; junction bases unmatched: 10. CDR3 nucleotide sequence: TGCAGTGCGCCCGCAGGGGGTACGCCCTACGAGCAGTACTTC. It yields the protein CSAPAGGTPYEQYF.

This clonotype was counted between two and nine times. The rearrangement uses TRBV29-1 and TRBJ2-1; TRBD1 matches 8 bases. V was pared by 6 bases and J by 4 bases, with 14 bases of the junction left unmatched. From germline, CDR1 is SQVTM and CDR2 ANQGSEA. The CDR3 is made up of 16 amino acids. This CDR3 is CSVQGADRRGYNEQFF. The CDR3 DNA reads as TGCAGCGTGCAGGGGGCGGACAGGAGAGGGTACAATGAGCAGTTCTTC.

The genes are TRBV4-2 and TRBJ2-7; the match to TRBD2 covers 7 bases. The end of the DNA aligns better with TRBJ2-4, so the J call may be wrong. Germline V gives CDR1 LGHNA, CDR2 YNFKEQ. The CDR3 totals 16 residues. The CDR3 is CASSQDKRESQNIQYF. For the CDR3, the DNA is TGTGCCAGCAGCCAAGATAAGCGGGAAAGTCAAAACATTCAGTACTTC.

This clonotype was seen a handful of times. The chain carries TRBV7-9 and TRBJ2-7; 7 positions match TRBD1. Germline V gene lookup returns CDR1 SEHNR and CDR2 FQNEAQ (reference sequence). V dropped 5 bases and J dropped 6; count of bases not matched to a gene: 10. This CDR3 is 14 amino acids long. The CDR3 here is CASSPDRAGGEQYF. The CDR3 DNA is TGTGCCAGCAGCCCAGACAGGGCCGGCGGCGAGCAGTACTTC.

The V gene is TRBV4-3, the J gene TRBJ2-5, with 13 nucleotides matching TRBD2. CDR1 and CDR2 (germline): LGHNA, YSLEER. CDR3 length: 17 residues. J lost 5 bases, V lost 3 bases, and 9 bases had no gene match. The CDR3 DNA follows: TGCGCCAGCAGCCACGATTGGACTAGCGGGAGCACGGAGACCCAGTACTTC. Its translation: CASSHDWTSGSTETQYF.